These 30 T cell receptor beta chains share one sample of origin, sequenced in a study of identical twins. TCRdb redid the calling of the 5' RACE reads with MiXCR, one entry per CDR3 protein. The sample holds nearly 900,000 distinct CDR3 sequences, 12% seen once. Another study also made use of these data, one on yellow fever vaccine responses in identical twins.

The sequenced sample was PBMCs. These receptors were taken from a woman aged 18-29 years in good health.

The CDR3 protein is CASDHTGNQPQHF. The CDR3 nucleotides are TGTGCCAGCGACCACACGGGCAATCAGCCCCAGCATTTT. The genes are TRBV7-2 and TRBJ1-5; D is ambiguous. V was pared by 8 bases and J by 2 bases, with 10 bases between. This CDR3 is 13 amino acids long. Per germline, CDR1 SGHTA and CDR2 FQGNSA.

This clonotype came up a few times. An end of the junction differs from the germline gene, which may be a read error. This sequence joins TRBV18 and TRBJ2-5, with 7 bases identical to TRBD1. This CDR3 comprises 12 residues. In germline, CDR1 is KGHSH, CDR2 LQKENI. CDR3 residues: CASSDFDRERDF. CDR3 DNA: TGTGCCAGCTCTGACTTCGACAGGGAGAGGGACTTC.

This clonotype was seen at least ten times. The V gene is TRBV5-4, the J gene TRBJ2-2; D might be TRBD1 (6 bases). V dropped 4 bases and J dropped 5 bases, with 15 bases sitting between them. The CDR3 consists of 15 residues. Looked up from germline, CDR1 is SGHNT and CDR2 is YYREEE (reference sequence). CDR3 protein: CASSIGTISTGELFF. In DNA form, the CDR3 reads TGTGCCAGCAGCATAGGGACAATTTCAACCGGGGAGCTGTTTTTT.

The chain combines TRBV21-1 with TRBJ2-2; the D call of TRBD2 is as the table states it, not checked on the DNA. TRBV21-1 is classified as a pseudogene. The CDR3 is made up of 19 amino acids. The CDR3 loop reads CASTDRTSGRACGTGELFF. In DNA, the CDR3 is TGTGCCAGCACCGACCGGACTAGCGGGAGGGCCTGTGGCACCGGGGAGCTGTTTTTT.

This clonotype has only a few counts. V usage is TRBV3-1 and J usage is TRBJ2-4, with 9 bases that match TRBD1. CDR3 length: 15 amino acids. CDR1 is LGHDT, CDR2 YNNKEL, per germline (reference sequence). Trimming took 1 base from V and 15 from J; bases not matched to a gene: 13. The CDR3 protein is CASSQAPDRGQTTYF. The CDR3 DNA reads TGTGCCAGCAGCCAAGCCCCGGACAGGGGACAGACGACGTACTTC. Looking up the rest from reference TRBV3-1 and TRBJ2-4 gives the full variable domain: DTAVSQTPKYLVTQMGNDKSIKCEQNLGHDTMYWYKQDSKKFLKIMFSYNNKELIINETVPNRFSPKSPDKAHLNLHINSLELGDSAVYFCASSQAPDRGQTTYFGAGTRLSVL.

The chain combines TRBV29-1 with TRBJ2-3; D is ambiguous. This CDR3 contains 12 residues. Per the germline V gene, CDR1 is SQVTM and CDR2 is ANQGSEA. Trimming shortened V by 4 bases and J by 2 bases, and 7 bases separated the two germline ends. The CDR3 is CSVVANTDTQYF. The CDR3 coding sequence is TGCAGCGTTGTGGCTAACACAGATACGCAGTATTTT.

This clonotype was counted only a few times. The V gene is TRBV27, the J gene TRBJ2-2, with D hard to call. CDR1 and CDR2 from the germline V gene are MNHEY and SMNVEV (reference sequence). The germline V and J ends were trimmed by 1 base and 2 bases, with 11 bases remaining between them. This CDR3 contains 16 residues. CDR3 region: CASSLFGRRNTGELFF. DNA of the CDR3: TGTGCCAGCAGTTTATTCGGGCGCCGCAACACCGGGGAGCTGTTTTTT.

This clonotype was counted a few times. J is TRBJ2-1 and V is TRBV3-1; no reliable D call. CDR1 LGHDT and CDR2 YNNKEL come from the germline V gene (reference sequence). There are 14 residues in the CDR3. V lost 0 bases and J lost 6, with 9 bases in between. In DNA form, the CDR3 reads TGTGCCAGCAGCCAAGAGTTGCGGAGCAATGAGCAGTTCTTC. Encoded protein: CASSQELRSNEQFF.

There are a few counts of this clonotype. The DNA of the CDR3 is TGCAGTGCTAGCGGGGTAGGCGGGAACACCGGGGAGCTGTTTTTT. It translates to CSASGVGGNTGELFF. This rearrangement joins TRBV20-1 to TRBJ2-2; a weak D match, TRBD2 (5 bases). This CDR3 comprises 15 residues. The germline V and J ends were trimmed by 3 bases and 1 base, with 12 bases remaining between them. Germline V CDR1 and CDR2: DFQATT, SNEGSKA (reference sequence).

V is TRBV12-3 or TRBV12-4 and J is TRBJ1-5; a weak D match, TRBD1 (6 bases). The CDR3 consists of 13 residues. Trimming left V 7 bases short and J 7 bases short, with 14 bases between. CDR3 sequence: CASTTGTRQPQHF. CDR3 bases: TGTGCCAGCACCACAGGGACTCGACAGCCCCAGCATTTT.

The V and J genes are TRBV7-2 and TRBJ2-6; D is ambiguous. CDR3 size: 17 residues. V shed 1 base and J shed 0 bases, with 10 bases lying between them. Germline CDR1 and CDR2: SGHTA and FQGNSA. This CDR3 is CASSLVTSSSGANVLTF. The DNA of the CDR3 is TGTGCCAGCAGCTTAGTTACAAGTAGCTCTGGGGCCAACGTCCTGACTTTC.

This chain uses TRBV5-1 with TRBJ2-5; TRBD2 is a possible D gene (5 bases). The CDR3 contains 16 residues. Trimming cost V 0 bases and J 1 base, with 13 bases left between them. Germline V gene sequence: CDR1 SGHRS, CDR2 YFSETQ. The CDR3 nucleotides read TGCGCCAGCAGCTTGGACTCTCGGGAATTCCAAGAGACCCAGTACTTC. It yields the protein CASSLDSREFQETQYF.

This clonotype was seen more than once but under ten times. The chain couples TRBV7-8 to TRBJ2-1, with 7 bases that match TRBD2. The CDR3 is 14 residues long. The germline V gene encodes CDR1 SGHVS and CDR2 FQNEAQ. V gave up 8 bases and J gave up 10 bases; unmatched junction bases: 14. The CDR3 sequence is CASAGESGTREQFF. The CDR3 DNA follows: TGTGCCAGCGCGGGAGAGAGCGGTACGCGGGAGCAGTTCTTC. The variable domain in full, completed from reference TRBV7-8 and TRBJ2-1, reads GAGVSQSPRYKVAKRGQDVALRCDPISGHVSLFWYQQALGQGPEFLTYFQNEAQLDKSGLPSDRFFAERPEGSVSTLKIQRTQQEDSAVYLCASAGESGTREQFFGPGTRLTVL.

This clonotype was counted many times. This chain uses TRBV21-1 with TRBJ1-1; TRBD1 is the table's D call and was not checked against the DNA. TRBV21-1 is termed a pseudogene. The CDR3 consists of 16 residues. The CDR3 DNA reads as TGTGCCAGCAGCAAAGTCCCTACAGGGAGCAACACTGAAGCTTTCTTT. Protein: CASSKVPTGSNTEAFF.

The chain carries TRBV12-3 or TRBV12-4 and TRBJ2-7; tentatively, D is TRBD1 (5 bases). V lost 4 bases to trimming and J lost 7 bases, with 8 bases between them. The CDR3 extends over 11 amino acids. DNA of the CDR3: TGTGCCAGCAGTTCAGGGCTGGAGCAGTACTTC. Encoded protein: CASSSGLEQYF.

For the CDR3, the DNA is TGTGCCAGTAGTATTGGGCTAGCGGGAGGGCCTTTGGACAATGAGCAGTTCTTC. Translated, it gives CASSIGLAGGPLDNEQFF. The gene calls are TRBV19 and TRBJ2-1, with 12 bases lining up with TRBD2. The CDR3 totals 18 residues. V was clipped by 3 bases and J by 5 bases; unmatched bases: 11. CDR1 and CDR2 from the germline V gene are LNHDA and SQIVND (reference sequence).

The chain recombines TRBV9 with TRBJ1-1; D uncertain. Germline V gives CDR1 SGDLS, CDR2 YYNGEE. With 0 bases removed from V and 6 bases from J, the gap between germline ends came to 24 bases. This CDR3 is built from 18 residues. In DNA, the CDR3 is TGTGCCAGCAGCGTAGCTCTGAGGACCCAAGGTGTAGGCCCTGAAGCTTTCTTT. This sequence encodes CASSVALRTQGVGPEAFF.

The gene calls are TRBV2 and TRBJ2-5, with 8 bases matching TRBD2. V dropped 8 bases and J dropped 4; count of bases not matched to a gene: 12. The CDR3 is made up of 15 amino acids. From germline, CDR1 is SNHLY and CDR2 FYNNEI. The CDR3: CASQRRRGVSETQYF. CDR3 DNA: TGTGCCAGCCAGAGGAGGCGGGGGGTCTCAGAGACCCAGTACTTC. The full variable domain, its missing parts supplied by reference TRBV2 and TRBJ2-5, is EPEVTQTPSHQVTQMGQEVILRCVPISNHLYFYWYRQILGQKVEFLVSFYNNEISEKSEIFDDQFSVERPDGSNFTLKIRSTKLEDSAMYFCASQRRRGVSETQYFGPGTRLLVL.

Many counts were recorded for this clonotype. The CDR3 reads CASSLVVLAIYNEQFF. The CDR3 DNA is TGTGCCAGCAGCTTAGTCGTACTAGCGATATACAATGAGCAGTTCTTC. The chain has TRBV7-8 and TRBJ2-1, with 7 bases aligning to TRBD2. This CDR3 comprises 16 residues. Germline values: CDR1 SGHVS, CDR2 FQNEAQ. V lost 1 base to trimming and J lost 4 bases; unmatched junction nucleotides: 7.

The CDR3: CSARDRGISYNEQFF. The DNA of the CDR3 is TGCAGTGCTAGAGACAGGGGAATCTCCTACAATGAGCAGTTCTTC. The chain has TRBV20-1 and TRBJ2-1; a weak D match, TRBD1 (6 bases). Trimming shortened V by 0 bases and J by 0 bases, and 9 bases separated the two germline ends. The CDR3 has 15 residues. In germline, CDR1 is DFQATT, CDR2 SNEGSKA (reference sequence).

This clonotype was recorded a few times. The chain uses TRBV27 and TRBJ2-2, with D perhaps given as TRBD1 or TRBD2 (5 bases each). Trimming took off 2 bases at V and 6 bases at J, with 10 bases between the two ends. The CDR3 loop spans 14 amino acids. The germline V gene has CDR1 MNHEY and CDR2 SMNVEV (reference sequence). The CDR3 nucleotides read TGTGCCAGCAGTTTAGTATTGGGGGCCGGGGAGCTGTTTTTT. Its protein is CASSLVLGAGELFF.

The rearrangement links TRBV27 to TRBJ2-2; D perhaps matches TRBD2 (5 bases). CDR3 length: 19 residues. Germline lookup yields CDR1 MNHEY and CDR2 SMNVEV (reference sequence). The ends were cut back, 0 bases at V and 1 base at J, with 18 bases in the middle. CDR3 region: CASSLSHPRTGLNTGELFF. The CDR3 DNA follows: TGTGCCAGCAGTTTATCCCATCCAAGGACGGGGTTGAACACCGGGGAGCTGTTTTTT.

The chain carries TRBV20-1 and TRBJ2-3, with D possibly being TRBD2 (5 bases). The V gene's germline CDR1 is DFQATT and CDR2 SNEGSKA (reference sequence). There are 15 residues in the CDR3. V lost 7 bases to trimming and J lost 0 bases, with 17 bases between them. CDR3 DNA sequence: TGCAGTGTCCTAGCTAGGATCACTAGCACAGATACGCAGTATTTT. Amino acid sequence: CSVLARITSTDTQYF.

This clonotype was observed a handful of times. The chain recombines TRBV3-1 with TRBJ2-1; 10 bases are shared with TRBD2. The CDR3 loop spans 15 amino acids. Germline values: CDR1 LGHDT, CDR2 YNNKEL (reference sequence). The junction had 1 base not matched to a gene; V was cut back by 3 bases and J by 2 bases. CDR3: CASSQGLAPYNEQFF. The CDR3 bases are TGTGCCAGCAGCCAGGGACTAGCGCCCTACAATGAGCAGTTCTTC.

The chain is built from TRBV7-3 and TRBJ2-1; D uncertain. The CDR3 length is 13 residues. The germline CDR1 and CDR2 sequences are SGHTA and FQGTGA. Trimming removed 2 bases from V and 9 bases from J, with 11 bases in between. CDR3 sequence reads: CASSLPLVGEQFF. CDR3 nucleotides: TGTGCCAGCAGCTTACCCCTGGTTGGTGAGCAGTTCTTC.

V gene TRBV7-2 combines with J gene TRBJ2-3; 9 positions agree with TRBD2. The CDR3 sequence is 17 residues long. CDR1 is SGHTA, CDR2 FQGNSA, per germline. Trimming cost V 3 bases and J 2 bases; bases outside gene matches: 9. The CDR3 sequence: CASSFRLAGKNTDTQYF. The CDR3 DNA follows: TGTGCCAGCAGCTTCCGTCTAGCGGGGAAAAACACAGATACGCAGTATTTT. Complete variable domain (other parts from reference TRBV7-2 and TRBJ2-3): GAGVSQSPSNKVTEKGKDVELRCDPISGHTALYWYRQSLGQGLEFLIYFQGNSAPDKSGLPSDRFSAERTGGSVSTLTIQRTQQEDSAVYLCASSFRLAGKNTDTQYFGPGTRLTVL.

This clonotype was observed many times. This chain uses TRBV5-5 with TRBJ1-6; D gene ambiguous. With 4 bases removed from V and 7 bases from J, the gap between germline ends came to 9 bases. The CDR3 has 13 amino acids. The germline CDR1 and CDR2 sequences are SGHKS and YYEKEE (reference sequence). The DNA of the CDR3 is TGTGCCAGCAGCCAGGATGGGAATTCACCCCTCCACTTT. The encoded protein is CASSQDGNSPLHF. Filled out from reference TRBV5-5 and TRBJ1-6, the complete variable domain reads DAGVTQSPTHLIKTRGQQVTLRCSPISGHKSVSWYQQVLGQGPQFIFQYYEKEERGRGNFPDRFSARQFPNYSSELNVNALLLGDSALYLCASSQDGNSPLHFGNGTRLTVT.

The chain carries TRBV20-1 and TRBJ2-7; a possible D gene is TRBD2 (5 bases). Deletions cut 6 bases from V and 3 bases from J, with 15 bases between. Germline loops: CDR1 DFQATT, CDR2 SNEGSKA (reference sequence). This CDR3 comprises 13 residues. This CDR3 reads CSASAGLNYEQYF. The CDR3 nucleotides are TGCAGTGCAAGTGCGGGCCTAAACTACGAGCAGTACTTC.

The genes are TRBV5-1 and TRBJ2-5; D is unresolved. Germline V gene data show CDR1 as SGHRS and CDR2 as YFSETQ. V shed 1 base and J shed 2 bases, with 9 bases lying between them. The CDR3 is 14 amino acids. The CDR3 region is CASSLPTTQETQYF. In nucleotides, the CDR3 is TGCGCCAGCAGCTTGCCTACGACTCAAGAGACCCAGTACTTC. The variable domain in full, with the rest retrieved from reference TRBV5-1 and TRBJ2-5, is KAGVTQTPRYLIKTRGQQVTLSCSPISGHRSVSWYQQTPGQGLQFLFEYFSETQRNKGNFPGRFSGRQFSNSRSEMNVSTLELGDSALYLCASSLPTTQETQYFGPGTRLLVL.

The chain couples TRBV19 to TRBJ2-7, with no clear D. Deletions cut 7 bases from V and 6 bases from J, with 13 bases between. The CDR3 sequence is 12 residues long. Germline V gene sequence: CDR1 LNHDA, CDR2 SQIVND (reference sequence). Written as DNA, the CDR3 is TGTGCCAGTAATTCTGGTTTAGGCGAGCAGTACTTC. Translated: CASNSGLGEQYF.